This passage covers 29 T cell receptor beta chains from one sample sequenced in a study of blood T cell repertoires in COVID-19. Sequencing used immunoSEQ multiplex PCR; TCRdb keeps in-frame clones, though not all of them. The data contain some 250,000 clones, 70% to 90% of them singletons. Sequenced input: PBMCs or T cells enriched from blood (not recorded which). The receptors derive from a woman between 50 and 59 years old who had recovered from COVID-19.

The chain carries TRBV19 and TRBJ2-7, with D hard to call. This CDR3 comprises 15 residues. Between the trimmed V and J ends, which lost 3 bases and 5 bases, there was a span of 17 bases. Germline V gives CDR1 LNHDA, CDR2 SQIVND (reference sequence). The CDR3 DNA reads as TGTGCCAGTAGTATTTACTATCTGGGTTCAAACGAGCAGTACTTC. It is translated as CASSIYYLGSNEQYF.

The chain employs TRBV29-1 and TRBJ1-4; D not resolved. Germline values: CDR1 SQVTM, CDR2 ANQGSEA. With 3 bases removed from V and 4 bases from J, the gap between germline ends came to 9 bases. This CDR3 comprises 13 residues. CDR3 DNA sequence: TGCAGCGTTGAGTTACAGATTAATGAAAAACTGTTTTTT. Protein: CSVELQINEKLFF.

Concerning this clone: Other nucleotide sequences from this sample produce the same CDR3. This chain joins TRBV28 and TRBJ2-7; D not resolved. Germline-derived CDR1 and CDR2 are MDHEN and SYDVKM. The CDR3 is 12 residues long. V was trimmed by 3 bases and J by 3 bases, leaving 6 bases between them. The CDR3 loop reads CASSFQNYEQYF. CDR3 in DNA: TGTGCCAGCAGTTTCCAGAACTACGAGCAGTACTTC.

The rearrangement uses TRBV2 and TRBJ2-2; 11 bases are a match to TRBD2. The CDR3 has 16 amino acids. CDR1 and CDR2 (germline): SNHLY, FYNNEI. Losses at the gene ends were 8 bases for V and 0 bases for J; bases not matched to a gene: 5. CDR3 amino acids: CASSGTSGSNTGELFF. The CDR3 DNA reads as TGTGCCAGCTCCGGGACTAGCGGCTCGAACACCGGGGAGCTGTTTTTT.

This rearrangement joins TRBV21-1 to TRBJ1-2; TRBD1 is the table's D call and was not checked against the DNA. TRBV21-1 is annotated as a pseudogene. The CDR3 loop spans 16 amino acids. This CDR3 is CASSKEDRARVYGYTF. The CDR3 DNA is TGTGCCAGCAGCAAAGAGGACAGGGCAAGGGTCTATGGCTACACCTTC.

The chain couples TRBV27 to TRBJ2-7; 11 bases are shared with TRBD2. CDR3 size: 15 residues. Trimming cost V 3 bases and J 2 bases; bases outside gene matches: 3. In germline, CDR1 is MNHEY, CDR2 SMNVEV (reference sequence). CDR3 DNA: TGTGCCAGCAGTTTGTTAGCGGGAGGGACCTACGAGCAGTACTTC. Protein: CASSLLAGGTYEQYF.

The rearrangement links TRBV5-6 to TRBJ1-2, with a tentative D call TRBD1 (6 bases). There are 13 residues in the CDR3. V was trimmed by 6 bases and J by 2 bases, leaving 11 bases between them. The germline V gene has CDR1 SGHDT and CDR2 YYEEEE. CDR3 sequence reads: CASTPGQNYGYTF. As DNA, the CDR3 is TGTGCCAGCACCCCGGGACAAAACTATGGCTACACCTTC.

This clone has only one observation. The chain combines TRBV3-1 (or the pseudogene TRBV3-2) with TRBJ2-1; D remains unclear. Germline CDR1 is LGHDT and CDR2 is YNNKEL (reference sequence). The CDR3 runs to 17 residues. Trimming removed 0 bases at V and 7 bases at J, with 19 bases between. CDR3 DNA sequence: TGTGCCAGCAGCCAAGATCTGGGCCCGCCAAGGATGAATGAGCAGTTCTTC. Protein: CASSQDLGPPRMNEQFF.

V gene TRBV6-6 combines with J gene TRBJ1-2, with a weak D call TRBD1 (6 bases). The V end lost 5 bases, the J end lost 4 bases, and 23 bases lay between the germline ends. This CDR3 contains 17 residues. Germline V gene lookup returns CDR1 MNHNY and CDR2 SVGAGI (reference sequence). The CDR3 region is CASSPTPTGRGGYGYTF. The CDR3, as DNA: TGTGCCAGCAGTCCAACTCCAACAGGGAGAGGAGGCTATGGCTACACCTTC.

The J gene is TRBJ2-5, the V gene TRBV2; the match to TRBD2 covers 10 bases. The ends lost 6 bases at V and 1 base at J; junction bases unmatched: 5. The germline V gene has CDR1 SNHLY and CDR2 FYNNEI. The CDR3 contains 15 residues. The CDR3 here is CASRLAGRGQETQYF. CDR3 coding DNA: TGTGCCAGCAGACTAGCGGGAAGGGGCCAAGAGACCCAGTACTTC.

As DNA, the CDR3 is TGTGCCAGCAGTCTTACCCTCAGGGGGCACACTGAAGCTTTCTTT. Translating it yields CASSLTLRGHTEAFF. The J gene is TRBJ1-1, the V gene TRBV28, with TRBD1 matching over 8 bases. Germline trimming cut 5 bases from V and 3 bases from J; bases unmatched to any gene: 8. The CDR3 runs 15 residues. Looked up from germline, CDR1 is MDHEN and CDR2 is SYDVKM.

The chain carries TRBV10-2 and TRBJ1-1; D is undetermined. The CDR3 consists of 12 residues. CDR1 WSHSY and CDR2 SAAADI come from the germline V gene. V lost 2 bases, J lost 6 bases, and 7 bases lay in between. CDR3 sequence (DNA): TGCGCCAGCAGTGAGGGCACCTCTGAAGCTTTCTTT. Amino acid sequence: CASSEGTSEAFF.

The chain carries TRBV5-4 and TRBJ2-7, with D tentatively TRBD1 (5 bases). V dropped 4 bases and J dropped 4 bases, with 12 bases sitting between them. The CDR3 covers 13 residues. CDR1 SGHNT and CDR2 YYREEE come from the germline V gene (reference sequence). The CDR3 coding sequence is TGTGCCAGCAGCCCAGAAAACAGGTACGAGCAGTACTTC. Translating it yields CASSPENRYEQYF.

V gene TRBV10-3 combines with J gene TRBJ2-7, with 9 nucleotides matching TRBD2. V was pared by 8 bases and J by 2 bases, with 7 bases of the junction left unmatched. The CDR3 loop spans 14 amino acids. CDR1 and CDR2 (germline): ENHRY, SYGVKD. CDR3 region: CAISVREGTYEQYF. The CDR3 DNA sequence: TGTGCCATCTCCGTGCGGGAGGGCACCTACGAGCAGTACTTC.

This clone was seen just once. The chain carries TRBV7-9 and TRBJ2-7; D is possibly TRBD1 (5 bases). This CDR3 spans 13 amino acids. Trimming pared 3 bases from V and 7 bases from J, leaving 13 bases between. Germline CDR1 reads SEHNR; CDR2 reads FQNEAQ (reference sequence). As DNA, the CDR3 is TGTGCCAGCAGCTTGGGGCAGGGTTGGGAGCAGTACTTC. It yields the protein CASSLGQGWEQYF. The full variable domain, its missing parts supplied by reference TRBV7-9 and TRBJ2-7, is DTGVSQNPRHKITKRGQNVTFRCDPISEHNRLYWYRQTLGQGPEFLTYFQNEAQLEKSRLLSDRFSAERPKGSFSTLEIQRTEQGDSAMYLCASSLGQGWEQYFGPGTRLTVT.

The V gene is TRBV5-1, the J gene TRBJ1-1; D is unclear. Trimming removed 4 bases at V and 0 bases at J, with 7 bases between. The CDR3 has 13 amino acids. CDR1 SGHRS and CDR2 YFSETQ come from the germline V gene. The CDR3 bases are TGCGCCAGCAGCCGGGTTCTGAACACTGAAGCTTTCTTT. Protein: CASSRVLNTEAFF.

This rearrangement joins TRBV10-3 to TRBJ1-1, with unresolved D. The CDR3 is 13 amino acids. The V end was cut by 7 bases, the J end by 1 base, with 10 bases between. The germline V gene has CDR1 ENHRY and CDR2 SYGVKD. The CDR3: CAITQESNTEAFF. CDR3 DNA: TGTGCCATCACTCAGGAATCGAACACTGAAGCTTTCTTT.

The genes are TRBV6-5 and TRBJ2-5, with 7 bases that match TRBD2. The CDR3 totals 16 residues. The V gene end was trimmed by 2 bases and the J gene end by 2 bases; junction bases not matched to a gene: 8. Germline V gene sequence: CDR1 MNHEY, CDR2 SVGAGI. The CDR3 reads CASSYPRGTTQETQYF. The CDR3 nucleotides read TGTGCCAGCAGTTACCCGCGCGGGACTACACAAGAGACCCAGTACTTC.

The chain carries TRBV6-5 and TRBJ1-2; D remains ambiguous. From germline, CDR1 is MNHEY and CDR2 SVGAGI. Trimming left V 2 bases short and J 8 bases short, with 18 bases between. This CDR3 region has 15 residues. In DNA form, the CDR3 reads TGTGCCAGCAGTTACCCTCCGTTTTACCCTGAGGGCTACACCTTC. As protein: CASSYPPFYPEGYTF.

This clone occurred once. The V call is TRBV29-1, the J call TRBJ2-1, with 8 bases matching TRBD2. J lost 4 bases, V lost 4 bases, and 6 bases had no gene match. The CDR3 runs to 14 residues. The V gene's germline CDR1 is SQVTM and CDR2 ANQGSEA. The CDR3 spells CSVVAAGGYNEQFF. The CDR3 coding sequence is TGCAGCGTTGTAGCGGCGGGAGGATACAATGAGCAGTTCTTC.

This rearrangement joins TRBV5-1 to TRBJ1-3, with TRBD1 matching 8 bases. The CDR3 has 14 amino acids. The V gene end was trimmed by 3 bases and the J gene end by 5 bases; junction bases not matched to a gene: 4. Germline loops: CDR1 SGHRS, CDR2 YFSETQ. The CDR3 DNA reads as TGCGCCAGCAGCTCCGGACAGGGTAGAAACACCATATATTTT. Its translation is CASSSGQGRNTIYF. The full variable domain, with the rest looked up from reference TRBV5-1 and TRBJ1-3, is KAGVTQTPRYLIKTRGQQVTLSCSPISGHRSVSWYQQTPGQGLQFLFEYFSETQRNKGNFPGRFSGRQFSNSRSEMNVSTLELGDSALYLCASSSGQGRNTIYFGEGSWLTVV.

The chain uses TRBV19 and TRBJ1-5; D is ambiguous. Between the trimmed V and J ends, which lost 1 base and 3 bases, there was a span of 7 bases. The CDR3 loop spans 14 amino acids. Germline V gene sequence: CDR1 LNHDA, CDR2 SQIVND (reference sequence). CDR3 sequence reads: CASSIGGFNQPQHF. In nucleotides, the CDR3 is TGTGCCAGTAGTATAGGAGGCTTCAATCAGCCCCAGCATTTT.

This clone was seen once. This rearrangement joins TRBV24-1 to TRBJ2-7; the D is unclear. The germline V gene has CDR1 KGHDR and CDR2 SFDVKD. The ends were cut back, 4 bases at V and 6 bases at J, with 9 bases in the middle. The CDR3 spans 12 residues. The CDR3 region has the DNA TGTGCCACCAGTGACCCGCTGAGCGAGCAGTACTTC. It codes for CATSDPLSEQYF.

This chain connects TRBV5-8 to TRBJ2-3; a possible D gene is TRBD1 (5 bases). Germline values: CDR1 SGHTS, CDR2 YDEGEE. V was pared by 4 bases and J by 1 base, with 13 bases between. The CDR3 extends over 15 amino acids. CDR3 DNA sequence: TGTGCCAGCAGCCTGGACACCCCCGGCACAGATACGCAGTATTTT. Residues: CASSLDTPGTDTQYF.

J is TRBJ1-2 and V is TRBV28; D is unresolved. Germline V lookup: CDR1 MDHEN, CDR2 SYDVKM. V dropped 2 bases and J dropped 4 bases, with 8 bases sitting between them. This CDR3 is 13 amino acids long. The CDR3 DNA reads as TGTGCCAGCAGTTTAGATAGTCCCTATGGCTACACCTTC. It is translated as CASSLDSPYGYTF.

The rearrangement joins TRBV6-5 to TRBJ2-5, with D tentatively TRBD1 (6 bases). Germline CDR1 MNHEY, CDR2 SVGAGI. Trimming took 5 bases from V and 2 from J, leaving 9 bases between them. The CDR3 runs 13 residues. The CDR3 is CASSRTVQETQYF. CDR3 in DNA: TGTGCCAGCAGTAGGACAGTTCAAGAGACCCAGTACTTC.

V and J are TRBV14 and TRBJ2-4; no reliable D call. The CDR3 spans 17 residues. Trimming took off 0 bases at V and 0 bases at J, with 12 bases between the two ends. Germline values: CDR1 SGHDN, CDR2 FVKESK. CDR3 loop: CASSQDTPLKAKNIQYF. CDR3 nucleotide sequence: TGTGCCAGCAGCCAAGATACCCCACTTAAAGCCAAAAACATTCAGTACTTC.

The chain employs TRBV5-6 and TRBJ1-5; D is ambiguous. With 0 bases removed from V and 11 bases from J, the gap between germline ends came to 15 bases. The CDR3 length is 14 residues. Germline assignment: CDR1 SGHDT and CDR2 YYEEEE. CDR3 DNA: TGTGCCAGCAGCTTGGCTAACGGCGTGGGAGCCCAGCATTTT. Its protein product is CASSLANGVGAQHF.

The CDR3 reads CASSPSSGFGGNTIYF. DNA of the CDR3: TGTGCCAGCAGCCCGAGTTCCGGTTTTGGTGGAAACACCATATATTTT. This chain joins TRBV3-1 (or the pseudogene TRBV3-2) and TRBJ1-3, with D unresolved. CDR3 length: 16 residues. The V end lost 4 bases, the J end lost 3 bases, and 16 bases lay between the germline ends. CDR1 and CDR2 (germline): LGHDT, YNNKEL (reference sequence).